The 2 T cell receptor beta chains below all came from one sample that was sequenced in a study of blood T cell repertoires in COVID-19. TCRdb's table, derived via immunoSEQ multiplex PCR, lists solely in-frame clones and lacks some. The table records some 300,000 clones, 88% of them present only once. Sequenced input: PBMCs or T cells enriched from blood (not recorded which). Receptors originate from a young woman who had recovered from COVID-19.

The genes are TRBV27 and TRBJ1-2, with 8 nucleotides matching TRBD1. CDR1 is MNHEY and CDR2 is SMNVEV in the germline V gene (reference sequence). V was pared by 8 bases and J by 6 bases, with 11 bases of the junction left unmatched. The CDR3 totals 14 residues. The CDR3 sequence is CASGRQGTFNGYTF. For the CDR3, the DNA is TGTGCCAGCGGCCGACAGGGGACGTTCAATGGCTACACCTTC.

In its sample, this clone was seen a few times. The chain joins TRBV9 to TRBJ1-2; 8 bases align to TRBD1. Losses at the gene ends were 4 bases for V and 8 bases for J; bases not matched to a gene: 10. The CDR3 is 14 residues long. Germline CDR1 reads SGDLS; CDR2 reads YYNGEE. The CDR3 DNA reads as TGTGCCAGCAGCACCCGACAGGGGCAGGAGGGCTACACCTTC. Translating it yields CASSTRQGQEGYTF.